This T cell receptor (beta chain) was identified in a study of blood T cells in healthy people across ages. General study results and limits: Relative to aged donors, long-lived donors carried more naive CD4+ cells and displayed higher diversity.

CDR3 length: 16 amino acids. V dropped 10 bases and J dropped 5; count of bases not matched to a gene: 10. The germline CDR1 and CDR2 sequences are ENHRY and SYGVKD. It was with a sample-barcoded 5' primer and a J-beta primer mix that a second PCR of roughly 7 to 12 cycles was run. Each CDR3 protein is one row after TCRdb ran MiXCR on the 5' RACE reads. Of 650,000 to 1,000,000 distinct CDR3 sequences in the sample, around 36% were seen once. On this clonotype itself: Its cognate antigen is unknown.

The sequence came from a man aged 18-30 years in good health. Input material: blood. This rearrangement joins TRBV10-3 to TRBJ2-3; 15 positions agree with TRBD2. The CDR3 here is CATARTSGGAEDTQYF. The CDR3 coding sequence is TGTGCCACCGCCCGGACTAGCGGGGGGGCGGAAGATACGCAGTATTTT.